The rows below give T cell receptor beta chains drawn from one sample of a study of blood T cell repertoires in COVID-19. Libraries were prepared by immunoSEQ multiplex PCR; TCRdb keeps only in-frame clonotypes and omits some of them. Of roughly 250,000 clones in the sample, 83% were seen once. Sequenced: peripheral blood. Receptors originate from a human donor in a cohort sampled during active COVID-19. Each CDR3 is given with its conserved first and last residue. The D gene is left open where the match is weak. Where a row states a size, it is once, few, many or the class of an expanded clone; other rows omit it.

>TRBV10-2|TRBJ1-1|TRBD1|NA
CASSPRTGGNTEAFF
TGCGCCAGCAGCCCACGGACAGGGGGCAACACTGAAGCTTTCTTT
>TRBV19|TRBJ2-1|TRBD2|NA
CASKLTLGGTSPHNEQFF
TGTGCCAGTAAACTCACATTGGGGGGGACTTCACCGCACAATGAGCAGTTCTTC
>TRBV19|TRBJ2-4|NA|NA
CASSSGLKNIQYF
TGTGCCAGCAGCTCAGGGCTCAAAAACATTCAGTACTTC
>TRBV12-5|TRBJ2-3|NA|NA
CASGLVLAGDADTQYF
TGTGCTAGTGGTTTGGTACTGGCAGGGGACGCAGATACGCAGTATTTT
>TRBV28|TRBJ1-2|TRBD1|NA
CASSLGQGFGYTF
TGTGCCAGCAGCCTGGGACAGGGCTTTGGCTACACCTTC
>TRBV30|TRBJ2-7|NA|once
CAWRQGPYEQYF
TGTGCCTGGAGACAGGGCCCCTACGAGCAGTACTTC
>TRBV10-2|TRBJ1-1|NA|once
CASSGRGRAPMNTEAFF
TGCGCCAGCAGTGGCCGAGGCAGGGCCCCCATGAACACTGAAGCTTTCTTT
>TRBV12-3/TRBV12-4|TRBJ1-2|NA|NA
CASSLAPGGGGNF
TGTGCCAGCAGTTTAGCCCCGGGGGGAGGGGGGAACTTC
>TRBV27|TRBJ1-1|NA|NA
CASSPGHLGWEAFF
TGTGCCAGCAGTCCGGGACACTTAGGGTGGGAAGCTTTCTTT
>TRBV9|TRBJ2-3|TRBD2|NA
CASSAGTKYTDTQYF
TGTGCCAGCAGCGCTGGGACTAAGTACACAGATACGCAGTATTTT
>TRBV5-1|TRBJ2-5|NA|NA
CASSSTGDQETQYF
TGCGCCAGCAGCTCCACGGGGGACCAAGAGACCCAGTACTTC
>TRBV5-4|TRBJ2-7|TRBD2|NA
CASSLSGRDDEQYF
TGTGCCAGCAGCTTAAGCGGGAGGGACGACGAGCAGTACTTC
>TRBV13|TRBJ1-2|NA|NA
CASSPTGMLGYTF
TGTGCCAGCAGCCCTACAGGGATGCTCGGCTACACCTTC
>TRBV9|TRBJ2-2|TRBD2|NA
CASSVDGGARAGELFF
TGTGCCAGCAGCGTAGACGGGGGGGCGCGCGCCGGGGAGCTGTTTTTT
>TRBV11-2|TRBJ1-3|TRBD1|NA
CASSFPGQGPGNTIYF
TGTGCCAGCAGCTTCCCGGGACAGGGACCTGGAAACACCATATATTTT
>TRBV27|TRBJ1-5|TRBD1|NA
CASSPGQGANQPQHF
TGTGCCAGCAGTCCCGGACAGGGGGCGAATCAGCCCCAGCATTTT
>TRBV10-3|TRBJ1-5|NA|NA
CAISDGFGNQPQHF
TGTGCCATCAGTGACGGGTTTGGTAATCAGCCCCAGCATTTT
>TRBV7-6|TRBJ1-1|NA|NA
CASSLVGSPLTAEAFF
TGTGCCAGCAGCTTAGTGGGCTCCCCCCTAACGGCTGAAGCTTTCTTT
>TRBV5-5|TRBJ2-7|TRBD1|once
CASSLFGTVRYEQYF
TGTGCCAGCAGCTTGTTCGGGACAGTCCGGTACGAGCAGTACTTC
>TRBV9|TRBJ2-5|TRBD2|NA
CASSTGTSGAETQYF
TGTGCCAGCAGCACCGGGACTAGCGGGGCGGAGACCCAGTACTTC
>TRBV5-1|TRBJ2-1|TRBD1|NA
CASSRDRENNEQFF
TGCGCCAGCAGCAGGGACAGGGAAAACAATGAGCAGTTCTTC
>TRBV28|TRBJ2-2|NA|once
CATQESGTGELFF
TGTGCGACGCAGGAATCGGGGACCGGGGAGCTGTTTTTT
>TRBV10-2|TRBJ1-5|NA|many
CANPGQPQHF
TGCGCCAACCCCGGGCAGCCCCAGCATTTT